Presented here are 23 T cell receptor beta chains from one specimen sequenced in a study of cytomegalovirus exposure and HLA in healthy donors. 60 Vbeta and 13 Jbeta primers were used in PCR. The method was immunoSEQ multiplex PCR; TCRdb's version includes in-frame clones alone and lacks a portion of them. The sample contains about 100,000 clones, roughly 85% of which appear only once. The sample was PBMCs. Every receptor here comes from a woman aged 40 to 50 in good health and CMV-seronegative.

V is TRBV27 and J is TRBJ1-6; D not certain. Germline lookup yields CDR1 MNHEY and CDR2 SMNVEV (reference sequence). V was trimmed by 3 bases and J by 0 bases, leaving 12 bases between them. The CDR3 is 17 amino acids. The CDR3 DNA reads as TGTGCCAGCAGTTTGGCGCAGGATTTCTCCTATAATTCACCCCTCCACTTT. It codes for CASSLAQDFSYNSPLHF.

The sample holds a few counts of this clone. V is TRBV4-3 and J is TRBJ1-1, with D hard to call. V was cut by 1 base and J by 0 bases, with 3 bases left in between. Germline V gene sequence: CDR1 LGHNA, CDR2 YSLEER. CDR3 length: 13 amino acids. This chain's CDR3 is CASSQAMNTEAFF. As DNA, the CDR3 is TGCGCCAGCAGCCAAGCAATGAACACTGAAGCTTTCTTT.

CDR3 DNA sequence: TGTGCCACCTCGGGGGGGGCAATGAGAGGGAGCTTGTCGGTC. Its protein product is CATSGGAMRGSLSV. V and J are TRBV28 and TRBJ2-7; 8 bases align to TRBD2. The V gene's germline CDR1 is MDHEN and CDR2 SYDVKM. This CDR3 has 14 amino acids.

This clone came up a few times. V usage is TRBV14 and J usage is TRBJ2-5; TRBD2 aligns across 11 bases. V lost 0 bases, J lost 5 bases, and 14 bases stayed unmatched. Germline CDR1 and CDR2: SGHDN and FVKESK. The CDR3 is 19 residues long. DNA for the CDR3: TGTGCCAGCAGCCAAGATCATACGGGACTAGCGGTGCGGGAGGAGACCCAGTACTTC. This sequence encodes CASSQDHTGLAVREETQYF.

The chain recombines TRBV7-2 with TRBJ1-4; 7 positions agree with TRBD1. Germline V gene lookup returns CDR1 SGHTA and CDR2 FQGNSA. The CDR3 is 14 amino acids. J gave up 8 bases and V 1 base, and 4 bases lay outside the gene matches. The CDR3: CASSLGGGGEKLFF. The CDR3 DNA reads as TGTGCCAGCAGCTTAGGAGGGGGCGGGGAAAAACTGTTTTTT. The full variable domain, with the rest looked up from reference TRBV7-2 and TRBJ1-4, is GAGVSQSPSNKVTEKGKDVELRCDPISGHTALYWYRQSLGQGLEFLIYFQGNSAPDKSGLPSDRFSAERTGGSVSTLTIQRTQQEDSAVYLCASSLGGGGEKLFFGSGTQLSVL.

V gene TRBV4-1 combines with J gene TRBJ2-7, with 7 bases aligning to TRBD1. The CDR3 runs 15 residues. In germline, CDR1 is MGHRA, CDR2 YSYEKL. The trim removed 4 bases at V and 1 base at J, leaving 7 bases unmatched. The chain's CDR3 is CASSPAQGPSYEQYF. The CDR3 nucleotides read TGCGCCAGCAGCCCGGCACAGGGGCCTTCCTACGAGCAGTACTTC.

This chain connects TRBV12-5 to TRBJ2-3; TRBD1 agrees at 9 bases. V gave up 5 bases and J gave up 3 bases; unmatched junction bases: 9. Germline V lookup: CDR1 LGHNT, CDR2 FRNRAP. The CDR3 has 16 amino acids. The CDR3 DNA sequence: TGTGCTAGTGGTACCTCGGGACAGGGATGGACAGATACGCAGTATTTT. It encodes CASGTSGQGWTDTQYF.

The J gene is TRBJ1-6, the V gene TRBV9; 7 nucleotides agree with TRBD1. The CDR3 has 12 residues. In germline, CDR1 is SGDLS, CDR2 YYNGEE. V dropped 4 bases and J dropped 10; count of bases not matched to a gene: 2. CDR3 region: CASSRQGSPLHF. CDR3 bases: TGTGCCAGCAGCCGACAGGGCTCACCCCTCCACTTT.

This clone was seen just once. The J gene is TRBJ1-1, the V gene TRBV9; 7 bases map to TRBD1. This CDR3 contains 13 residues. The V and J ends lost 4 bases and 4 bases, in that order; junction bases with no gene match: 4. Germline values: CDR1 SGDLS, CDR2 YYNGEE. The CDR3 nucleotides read TGTGCCAGCAGCCTGACAGGGACCACTGAAGCTTTCTTT. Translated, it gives CASSLTGTTEAFF.

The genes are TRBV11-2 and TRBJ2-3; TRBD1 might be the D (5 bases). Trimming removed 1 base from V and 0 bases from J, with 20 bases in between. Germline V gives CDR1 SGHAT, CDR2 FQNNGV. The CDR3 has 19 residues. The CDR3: CASSLGPGRYHSSTDTQYF. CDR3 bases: TGTGCCAGCAGCTTAGGCCCAGGGCGATACCATTCCAGCACAGATACGCAGTATTTT.

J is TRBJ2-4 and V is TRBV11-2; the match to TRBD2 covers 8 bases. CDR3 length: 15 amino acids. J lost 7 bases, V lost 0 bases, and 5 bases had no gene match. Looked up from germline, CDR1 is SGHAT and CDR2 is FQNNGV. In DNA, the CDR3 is TGTGCCAGCAGCTTAGAAGCGGGAGCTTGGAACATTCAGTACTTC. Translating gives CASSLEAGAWNIQYF.

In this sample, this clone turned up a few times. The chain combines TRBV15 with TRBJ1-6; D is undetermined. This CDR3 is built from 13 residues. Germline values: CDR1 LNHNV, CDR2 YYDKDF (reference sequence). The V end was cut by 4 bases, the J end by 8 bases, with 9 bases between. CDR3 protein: CATSNSRDSPLHF. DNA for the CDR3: TGTGCCACCAGCAATTCCCGGGATTCACCCCTCCACTTT.

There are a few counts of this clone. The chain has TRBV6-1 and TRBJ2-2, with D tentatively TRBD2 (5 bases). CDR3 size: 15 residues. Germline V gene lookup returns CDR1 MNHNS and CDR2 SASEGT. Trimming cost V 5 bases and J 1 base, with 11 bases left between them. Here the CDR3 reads CASSLESGNTGELFF. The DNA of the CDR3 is TGTGCCAGCAGTTTGGAGAGCGGGAACACCGGGGAGCTGTTTTTT.

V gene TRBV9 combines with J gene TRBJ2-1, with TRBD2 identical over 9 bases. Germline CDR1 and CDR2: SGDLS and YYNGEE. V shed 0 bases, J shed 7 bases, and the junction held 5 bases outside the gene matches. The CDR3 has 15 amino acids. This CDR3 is CASSVGGRAENEQFF. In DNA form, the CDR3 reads TGTGCCAGCAGCGTAGGCGGGAGGGCCGAGAATGAGCAGTTCTTC.

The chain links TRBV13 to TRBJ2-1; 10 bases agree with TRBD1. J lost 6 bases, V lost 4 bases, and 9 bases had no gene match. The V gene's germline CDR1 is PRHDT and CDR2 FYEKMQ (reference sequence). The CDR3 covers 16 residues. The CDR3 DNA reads TGTGCCAGCAGCTCAGCTGACAGGGGGCTAAGCAATGAGCAGTTCTTC. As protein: CASSSADRGLSNEQFF.

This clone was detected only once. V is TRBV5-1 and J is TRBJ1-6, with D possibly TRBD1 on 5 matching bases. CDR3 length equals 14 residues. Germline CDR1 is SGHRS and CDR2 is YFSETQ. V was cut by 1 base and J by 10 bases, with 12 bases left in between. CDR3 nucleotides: TGCGCCAGCAGCTTGTCGGGGGGTCAATCACCCCTCCACTTT. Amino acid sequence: CASSLSGGQSPLHF.

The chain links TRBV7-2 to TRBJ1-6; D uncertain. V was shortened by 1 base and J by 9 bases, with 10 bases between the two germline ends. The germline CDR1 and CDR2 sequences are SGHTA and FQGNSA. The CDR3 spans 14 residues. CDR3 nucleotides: TGTGCCAGCAGCTTAGGGAGCGGCGGTTCACCCCTCCACTTT. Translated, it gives CASSLGSGGSPLHF.

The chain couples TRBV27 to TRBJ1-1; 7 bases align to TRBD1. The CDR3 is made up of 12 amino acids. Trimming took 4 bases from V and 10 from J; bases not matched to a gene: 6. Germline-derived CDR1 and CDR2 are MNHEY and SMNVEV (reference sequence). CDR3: CASSSTGRTAFF. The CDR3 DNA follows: TGTGCCAGCAGTTCGACAGGGAGGACAGCTTTCTTT.

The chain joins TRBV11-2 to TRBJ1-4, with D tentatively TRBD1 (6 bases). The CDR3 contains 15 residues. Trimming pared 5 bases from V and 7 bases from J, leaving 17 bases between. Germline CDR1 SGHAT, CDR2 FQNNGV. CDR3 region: CASSIRGGAGEKLFF. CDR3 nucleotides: TGTGCCAGCAGCATCCGGGGGGGCGCGGGTGAAAAACTGTTTTTT.

The CDR3 spells CASSGSGTGFYNEQFF. CDR3 nucleotide sequence: TGTGCCAGCAGTGGCTCCGGGACAGGGTTCTACAATGAGCAGTTCTTC. This chain links TRBV25-1 with TRBJ2-1, with 9 bases lining up with TRBD1. CDR3 length equals 16 residues. Unmatched junction bases numbered 7, after V lost 4 bases and J lost 3 bases. Germline loops: CDR1 MGHDK, CDR2 SYGVNS. Full variable domain (missing parts from reference TRBV25-1 and TRBJ2-1): EADIYQTPRYLVIGTGKKITLECSQTMGHDKMYWYQQDPGMELHLIHYSYGVNSTEKGDLSSESTVSRIRTEHFPLTLESARPSHTSQYLCASSGSGTGFYNEQFFGPGTRLTVL.

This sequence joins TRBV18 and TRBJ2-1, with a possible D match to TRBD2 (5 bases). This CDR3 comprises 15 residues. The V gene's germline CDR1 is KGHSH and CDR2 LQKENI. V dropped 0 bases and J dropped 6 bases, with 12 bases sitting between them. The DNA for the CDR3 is TGTGCCAGCTCACCACCGGAGGATAGACGCAATGAGCAGTTCTTC. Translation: CASSPPEDRRNEQFF.

DNA for the CDR3: TGTGCCAGCAGCTCCCAACTAGCGGGGTTGGATACGCAGTATTTT. It is translated as CASSSQLAGLDTQYF. The gene calls are TRBV5-6 and TRBJ2-3, with 10 bases identical to TRBD2. Germline V lookup: CDR1 SGHDT, CDR2 YYEEEE. Trimming cost V 3 bases and J 6 bases; bases outside gene matches: 7. The length of the CDR3 is 15 residues. Full variable domain (rest looked up from reference TRBV5-6 and TRBJ2-3): DAGVTQSPTHLIKTRGQQVTLRCSPKSGHDTVSWYQQALGQGPQFIFQYYEEEERQRGNFPDRFSGHQFPNYSSELNVNALLLGDSALYLCASSSQLAGLDTQYFGPGTRLTVL.

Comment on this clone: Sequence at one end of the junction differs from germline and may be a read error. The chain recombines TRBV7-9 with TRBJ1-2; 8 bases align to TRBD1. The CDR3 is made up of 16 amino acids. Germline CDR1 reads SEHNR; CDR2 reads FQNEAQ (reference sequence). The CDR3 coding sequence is TGTTCCAGCAGCTCCGAAGGACAGGGAGCTAACTATGGCTACACCTTC. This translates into CSSSSEGQGANYGYTF. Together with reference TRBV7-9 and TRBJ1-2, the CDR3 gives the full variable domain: DTGVSQNPRHKITKRGQNVTFRCDPISEHNRLYWYRQTLGQGPEFLTYFQNEAQLEKSRLLSDRFSAERPKGSFSTLEIQRTEQGDSAMYLCSSSSEGQGANYGYTFGSGTRLTVV.